The 14 T cell receptor beta chains below all came from one sample that was sequenced in a study of T cells after yellow fever vaccination. TCRdb ran MiXCR on the 5' RACE reads and lists one entry per CDR3 protein. The table includes about 63,000 distinct CDR3 sequences, about 7.8% detected once. The source was CD8+ T cells sorted from PBMCs, collected 15 days after the yellow fever booster vaccination. Source of these receptors: a man aged 25-45 years who received the YFV17D yellow fever vaccine.

The chain employs TRBV2 and TRBJ1-5; maybe TRBD1 (5 bases). CDR3 length equals 14 residues. The germline CDR1 and CDR2 sequences are SNHLY and FYNNEI. V lost 4 bases to trimming and J lost 5 bases, with 12 bases between them. In DNA, the CDR3 is TGTGCCAGCAGTGCCGGGACGGGGGATCAGCCCCAGCATTTT. As protein: CASSAGTGDQPQHF.

This clonotype was seen a handful of times. J is TRBJ2-2 and V is TRBV28; 10 bases agree with TRBD1. This CDR3 has 18 residues. Germline CDR1 reads MDHEN; CDR2 reads SYDVKM. V trimming: 6 bases; J trimming: 3 bases; junction bases outside the gene matches: 13. CDR3 nucleotide sequence: TGTGCCAGCAGCCAAGGAAGACAGGGGGCCTGGTACACCGGGGAGCTGTTTTTT. It translates to CASSQGRQGAWYTGELFF.

In this sample, this clonotype turned up many times. The chain uses TRBV27 and TRBJ2-5; D unclear. The germline V gene has CDR1 MNHEY and CDR2 SMNVEV (reference sequence). The CDR3 runs to 13 residues. Trimming removed 5 bases from V and 9 bases from J, with 16 bases in between. CDR3 loop: CASSLRALAAQYF. DNA for the CDR3: TGTGCCAGCAGTCTCCGGGCCCTTGCGGCCCAGTACTTC.

This clonotype was counted at least ten times. The chain uses TRBV12-3 or TRBV12-4 and TRBJ2-1; 12 positions agree with TRBD2. CDR3 length equals 15 residues. Trimming at V came to 6 bases and at J to 10 bases, leaving 10 bases not matched to a gene. This chain's CDR3 is CASSSGTSGSREQFF. The CDR3 nucleotides are TGTGCCAGCAGCTCCGGGACTAGCGGGTCCCGGGAGCAGTTCTTC.

This clonotype was detected only a few times. The chain recombines TRBV29-1 with TRBJ2-5, with D hard to call. Trimming took off 7 bases at V and 1 base at J, with 22 bases between the two ends. Germline V gene data show CDR1 as SQVTM and CDR2 as ANQGSEA. The CDR3 is 16 amino acids. The CDR3 protein is CSARLGPFQIQETQYF. In DNA form, the CDR3 reads TGCAGCGCCCGCCTTGGGCCCTTCCAGATCCAAGAGACCCAGTACTTC.

This clonotype was recorded a few times. V is TRBV5-6 and J is TRBJ2-1; TRBD1 might be the D (6 bases). Trimming took off 4 bases at V and 4 bases at J, with 15 bases between the two ends. Germline CDR1 reads SGHDT; CDR2 reads YYEEEE. This CDR3 has 15 residues. CDR3 region: CASSARDTHYNEQFF. In DNA form, the CDR3 reads TGTGCCAGCAGCGCCCGGGACACACATTACAATGAGCAGTTCTTC.

The chain links TRBV6-5 to TRBJ2-7; the D is unclear. Germline V gene sequence: CDR1 MNHEY, CDR2 SVGAGI. The V gene lost 0 bases and the J gene lost 3 bases, with 9 bases spanning the gap. There are 14 residues in the CDR3. CDR3 bases: TGTGCCAGCAGTTACTCAAACGGGCACTACGAGCAGTACTTC. This encodes CASSYSNGHYEQYF.

The table lists this clonotype with many counts. This rearrangement joins TRBV16 to TRBJ1-5, with D perhaps TRBD1 (5 bases). In germline, CDR1 is KGHSY, CDR2 FQNENV. This CDR3 comprises 20 residues. V was trimmed by 0 bases and J by 2 bases, leaving 23 bases between them. This chain's CDR3 is CASSQSKSEGLYGGNQPQHF. The CDR3 coding sequence is TGTGCCAGCAGCCAATCTAAATCTGAGGGACTTTACGGGGGCAATCAGCCCCAGCATTTT. Variable domain in full (rest from reference TRBV16 and TRBJ1-5): GEEVAQTPKHLVRGEGQKAKLYCAPIKGHSYVFWYQQVLKNEFKFLISFQNENVFDETGMPKERFSAKCLPNSPCSLEIQATKLEDSAVYFCASSQSKSEGLYGGNQPQHFGDGTRLSIL.

The V and J genes are TRBV2 and TRBJ2-2, with D maybe TRBD1 (6 bases). From germline, CDR1 is SNHLY and CDR2 FYNNEI. Trimming took off 8 bases at V and 0 bases at J, with 10 bases between the two ends. This CDR3 contains 14 residues. Written as DNA, the CDR3 is TGTGCCAGCTTGAGGACAGCGAACACCGGGGAGCTGTTTTTT. The encoded protein is CASLRTANTGELFF.

This clonotype was detected ten times or more. V and J are TRBV27 and TRBJ1-1; D possibly corresponds to TRBD1 (5 bases). Germline V gene sequence: CDR1 MNHEY, CDR2 SMNVEV (reference sequence). The V end was cut by 4 bases, the J end by 0 bases, with 9 bases between. The CDR3 contains 14 residues. The CDR3 DNA reads as TGTGCCAGCAGTTCTCAGGGTATGAACACTGAAGCTTTCTTT. Translation: CASSSQGMNTEAFF.

This clonotype was observed a few times. V is TRBV12-3 or TRBV12-4 and J is TRBJ2-1; D is ambiguous. Trimming took 5 bases from V and 5 from J, leaving 10 bases between them. The CDR3 runs to 13 residues. The CDR3 DNA follows: TGTGCCAGCAGTCTACCCGGCAACAATGAGCAGTTCTTC. It translates to CASSLPGNNEQFF.

This clonotype occurred a few times. This chain joins TRBV25-1 and TRBJ2-1; D remains ambiguous. The CDR3 has 12 residues. The germline CDR1 and CDR2 sequences are MGHDK and SYGVNS. V was cut by 4 bases and J by 10 bases, with 11 bases left in between. The CDR3 DNA sequence: TGTGCCAGCAGTGCCCTGACATTAGAGCAGTTCTTC. It encodes CASSALTLEQFF. The whole variable domain, remainder taken from reference TRBV25-1 and TRBJ2-1, is EADIYQTPRYLVIGTGKKITLECSQTMGHDKMYWYQQDPGMELHLIHYSYGVNSTEKGDLSSESTVSRIRTEHFPLTLESARPSHTSQYLCASSALTLEQFFGPGTRLTVL.

This clonotype is labeled as medium-sized. The gene calls are TRBV20-1 and TRBJ1-3; TRBD1 is a possible D gene (5 bases). This CDR3 has 15 amino acids. Germline V gene lookup returns CDR1 DFQATT and CDR2 SNEGSKA (reference sequence). V lost 6 bases and J 0 bases, leaving 15 bases between the germline ends. In DNA form, the CDR3 reads TGCAGTGCCATCCCCAGGGAGGTCTCTGGAAACACCATATATTTT. This gives the protein CSAIPREVSGNTIYF.

This clonotype was observed many times. V gene TRBV12-3 or TRBV12-4 combines with J gene TRBJ2-5, with TRBD2 as a possible D gene (6 bases). The germline V and J ends were trimmed by 6 bases and 7 bases, with 12 bases remaining between them. This CDR3 is 12 amino acids long. CDR3 protein: CASRRDSRTQYF. In DNA form, the CDR3 reads TGTGCCAGCAGACGGGACTCCCGGACCCAGTACTTC.